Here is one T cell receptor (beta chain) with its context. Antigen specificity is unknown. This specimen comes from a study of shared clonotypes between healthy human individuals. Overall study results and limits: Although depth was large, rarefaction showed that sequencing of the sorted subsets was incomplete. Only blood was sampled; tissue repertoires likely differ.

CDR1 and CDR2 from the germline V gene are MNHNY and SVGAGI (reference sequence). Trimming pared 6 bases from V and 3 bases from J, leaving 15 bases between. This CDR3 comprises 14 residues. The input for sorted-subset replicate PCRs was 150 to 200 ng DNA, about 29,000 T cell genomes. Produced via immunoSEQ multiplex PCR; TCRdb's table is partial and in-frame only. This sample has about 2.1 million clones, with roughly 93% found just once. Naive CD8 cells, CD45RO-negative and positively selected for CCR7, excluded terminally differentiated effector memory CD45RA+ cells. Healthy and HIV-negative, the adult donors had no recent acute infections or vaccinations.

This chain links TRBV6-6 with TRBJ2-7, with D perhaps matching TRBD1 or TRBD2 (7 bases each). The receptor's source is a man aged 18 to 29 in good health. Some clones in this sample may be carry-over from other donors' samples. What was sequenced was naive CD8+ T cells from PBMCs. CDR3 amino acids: CASRRGQGDYEQYF. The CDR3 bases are TGTGCCAGCAGGCGGGGGCAGGGGGACTACGAGCAGTACTTC.